Following are 9 T cell receptor beta chains from one sample sequenced in a study of blood T cell repertoires in COVID-19. Profiling relied on immunoSEQ multiplex PCR, and the TCRdb table lists in-frame clones only, not all of them. Of roughly 130,000 clones in the sample, 88% are singletons; the top ten hold over 9.5%. Material for sequencing was peripheral blood. The origin of the receptors is a man aged 60-69 years with active or convalescent COVID-19.

This chain uses TRBV7-9 with TRBJ1-2, with TRBD1 identical over 8 bases. The CDR3 runs to 13 residues. The V gene end was trimmed by 3 bases and the J gene end by 6 bases; junction bases not matched to a gene: 3. Per the germline V gene, CDR1 is SEHNR and CDR2 is FQNEAQ (reference sequence). CDR3 bases: TGTGCCAGCAGCTTCGCGACAGGGGATGGCTACACCTTC. Its translation is CASSFATGDGYTF.

The rearrangement joins TRBV11-2 to TRBJ1-2; 9 bases match TRBD1. The CDR3 has 14 residues. Germline V gives CDR1 SGHAT, CDR2 FQNNGV. V shed 0 bases, J shed 7 bases, and the junction held 3 bases outside the gene matches. The DNA for the CDR3 is TGTGCCAGCAGCTTAGATCGGACAGGGGTTGGCTACACCTTC. This gives the protein CASSLDRTGVGYTF.

The chain uses TRBV25-1 and TRBJ2-1, with 9 bases that match TRBD2. The germline V gene encodes CDR1 MGHDK and CDR2 SYGVNS. The CDR3 totals 14 residues. The ends lost 5 bases at V and 3 bases at J; junction bases unmatched: 2. Here the CDR3 reads CASSRTSVYNEQFF. DNA for the CDR3: TGTGCCAGCAGTAGGACTAGCGTCTACAATGAGCAGTTCTTC.

In the case of this clone: Other DNA sequences in the same sample also yield this CDR3. The rearrangement uses TRBV27 and TRBJ2-6; the D gene is possibly TRBD1 (5 bases). CDR1 and CDR2 from the germline V gene are MNHEY and SMNVEV (reference sequence). Trimming shortened V by 5 bases and J by 0 bases, and 8 bases separated the two germline ends. The length of the CDR3 is 15 residues. The CDR3 sequence: CASSPRGSGANVLTF. In nucleotides, the CDR3 is TGTGCCAGCAGTCCTAGGGGCTCTGGGGCCAACGTCCTGACTTTC.

The chain uses TRBV7-9 and TRBJ1-5, with a weak D call TRBD1 (5 bases). The germline V gene has CDR1 SEHNR and CDR2 FQNEAQ (reference sequence). V shed 1 base and J shed 2 bases, with 18 bases lying between them. The CDR3 totals 18 residues. The CDR3, as DNA: TGTGCCAGCAGCTTAGGCGGGGGATCTATAGGCGGCAATCAGCCCCAGCATTTT. Protein sequence: CASSLGGGSIGGNQPQHF.

This chain uses TRBV19 with TRBJ1-2; TRBD1 is a possible D gene (5 bases). Trimming shortened V by 6 bases and J by 3 bases, and 8 bases separated the two germline ends. Germline CDR1 and CDR2: LNHDA and SQIVND (reference sequence). This CDR3 comprises 12 residues. The CDR3 loop is CASRDKDYGYTF. The CDR3 DNA follows: TGTGCCAGTAGGGACAAGGACTATGGCTACACCTTC.

The rearrangement joins TRBV6-4 to TRBJ1-6, with 9 positions matching TRBD1. J lost 7 bases, V lost 11 bases, and 9 bases had no gene match. This CDR3 has 14 amino acids. The V gene's germline CDR1 is MRHNA and CDR2 SNTAGT. The CDR3 DNA reads TGTGCCCGACAGAAACAGGGGGCAAATTCACCCCTCCACTTT. Amino acid sequence: CARQKQGANSPLHF.

Regarding this clone: At one end, the junction sequence differs from germline, possibly due to a read error. The CDR3 bases are TGTGCTAGCAGCCCCCAACTAGCCAACACCGGGGAGCTGTTTTTT. It yields the protein CASSPQLANTGELFF. The chain has TRBV7-7 and TRBJ2-2, with a tentative D call TRBD2 (6 bases). Germline-derived CDR1 and CDR2 are SSHAT and FNYEAQ (reference sequence). The CDR3 sequence is 15 residues long. Filled out from reference TRBV7-7 and TRBJ2-2, the complete variable domain reads GAGVSQSPRYKVTKRGQDVTLRCDPISSHATLYWYQQALGQGPEFLTYFNYEAQPDKSGLPSDRFSAERPEGSISTLTIQRTEQRDSAMYRCASSPQLANTGELFFGEGSRLTVL.

About this clone itself: Other DNA sequences in this specimen translate into the identical CDR3. V and J are TRBV4-2 and TRBJ1-5, with D possibly matching TRBD1 (6 bases). Per the germline V gene, CDR1 is LGHNA and CDR2 is YNFKEQ. The CDR3 is 15 amino acids. V lost 0 bases and J lost 4, with 10 bases in between. This chain's CDR3 is CASSQERGGNQPQHF. CDR3 sequence (DNA): TGTGCCAGCAGCCAAGAAAGAGGGGGAAATCAGCCCCAGCATTTT.